This T cell receptor beta chain was observed in a study of response to subunit inactivated influenza vaccine. Regarding the study as a whole: Authors suggested seasonal influenza vaccinations each recruit few new T cells.

CDR3 length: 13 residues. V lost 2 bases and J 3 bases, leaving 8 bases between the germline ends. The germline gives CDR1 MGHRA, CDR2 YSYEKL. TCRdb used MiXCR to reprocess the RT-PCR reads, holding one entry per CDR3 protein. The top ten hold roughly 13% of the sample, which has approximately 490,000 distinct CDR3 sequences, around 7.9% seen once. This clonotype was recorded at least ten times. Its target is unknown. This TCR was sampled from a man aged 50-75 years who received an inactivated influenza vaccine. The material sequenced was PBMCs from blood, taken 23 to 25 months after vaccination. V gene TRBV4-1 combines with J gene TRBJ2-7; D might be TRBD2 (5 bases). CDR3 residues: CASSQWEYYEQYF. In DNA form, the CDR3 reads TGCGCCAGCAGCCAATGGGAGTACTACGAGCAGTACTTC.